The 27 T cell receptor beta chains reported below all come from one sample, sequenced in a study of metastatic and nonmetastatic thyroid tumors. No patient had received any treatment before thyroid surgery. TCRdb re-called clones from the PCR reads using MiXCR. The sample consists of tens of thousands of clones, about 13% of them appearing once. Source material: blood. The receptor set was obtained from a female donor with papillary thyroid cancer or a benign thyroid nodule (not recorded which). Some clones in this sample may be carry-over from other donors' samples.

This clone was seen at least ten times. V and J are TRBV11-2 and TRBJ2-3; 11 positions match TRBD2. The CDR3 is made up of 12 amino acids. Germline CDR1 reads SGHAT; CDR2 reads FQNNGV. With 11 bases clipped from V and 5 bases from J, the junction kept 3 bases outside the gene matches. CDR3 protein: CALGLAGDTQYF. The CDR3 DNA is TGTGCCTTAGGACTAGCGGGAGATACGCAGTATTTT.

The table lists this clone with many counts. This chain's CDR3 is CASSLRLAGTDTQYF. CDR3 DNA: TGTGCCAGCAGCCTCCGACTAGCGGGAACAGATACGCAGTATTTT. This chain connects TRBV5-4 to TRBJ2-3, with 11 nucleotides matching TRBD2. Germline CDR1 and CDR2: SGHNT and YYREEE (reference sequence). V shed 4 bases and J 3 bases; nucleotides not matched to a gene: 4. The CDR3 length is 15 residues.

V gene TRBV2 combines with J gene TRBJ1-5, with D hard to call. The germline V gene encodes CDR1 SNHLY and CDR2 FYNNEI. This CDR3 has 16 residues. The V end lost 5 bases, the J end lost 0 bases, and 14 bases lay between the germline ends. Here the CDR3 reads CASSYDELISNQPQHF. CDR3 sequence (DNA): TGTGCCAGCAGTTATGACGAACTTATTAGCAATCAGCCCCAGCATTTT.

The rearrangement uses TRBV7-3 and TRBJ1-2; perhaps TRBD1 as D (6 bases). The CDR3 length is 13 residues. Per germline, CDR1 SGHTA and CDR2 FQGTGA. The V end was cut by 5 bases, the J end by 2 bases, with 9 bases between. The CDR3 here is CASSRTVNYGYTF. CDR3 nucleotides: TGTGCCAGCAGCCGGACAGTAAACTATGGCTACACCTTC.

This clone appeared many times. This rearrangement joins TRBV7-9 to TRBJ2-7; D is perhaps TRBD1 or TRBD2 (5 bases each). Germline V gene lookup returns CDR1 SEHNR and CDR2 FQNEAQ (reference sequence). There are 14 residues in the CDR3. V was pared by 5 bases and J by 2 bases, with 13 bases between. Here the CDR3 DNA reads TGTGCCAGCAGCCATTCCGGGACCCCCTACGAGCAGTACTTC. Residues: CASSHSGTPYEQYF.

The chain carries TRBV4-2 and TRBJ2-2; 12 positions match TRBD2. This CDR3 region has 19 residues. Germline V gene data show CDR1 as LGHNA and CDR2 as YNFKEQ. V lost 6 bases, J lost 3 bases, and 14 bases stayed unmatched. The CDR3 is CASSPAGLAGQSHTGELFF. The CDR3 DNA sequence: TGTGCCAGCAGTCCCGCGGGACTAGCGGGTCAAAGTCACACCGGGGAGCTGTTTTTT.

This clone came up many times. Within the sample, other DNA sequences also encode this same CDR3. J is TRBJ1-5 and V is TRBV29-1; possible D gene TRBD1, 5 bases. The V gene's germline CDR1 is SQVTM and CDR2 ANQGSEA. The CDR3 has 14 residues. V was cut by 7 bases and J by 2 bases, with 15 bases left in between. CDR3 sequence: CSAQEGSGNQPQHF. The CDR3 coding sequence is TGCAGCGCCCAAGAGGGGTCGGGCAATCAGCCCCAGCATTTT.

This clone was counted many times. The chain couples TRBV20-1 to TRBJ2-3, with D unclear. Per germline, CDR1 DFQATT and CDR2 SNEGSKA (reference sequence). CDR3 length: 16 residues. The V end lost 6 bases, the J end lost 6 bases, and 25 bases lay between the germline ends. The CDR3 region has the DNA TGCAGTGCCACAGCTGGTCCCTTCTCCAAGGAGGATACGCAGTATTTT. Translation: CSATAGPFSKEDTQYF.

This clone has at least ten counts. The rearrangement links TRBV10-3 to TRBJ2-2, with D unclear. The CDR3 extends over 14 amino acids. Germline CDR1 ENHRY, CDR2 SYGVKD. The V end lost 7 bases, the J end lost 5 bases, and 14 bases lay between the germline ends. The DNA for the CDR3 is TGTGCCATCAAAGAGTCAGTTGTGACCGGGGAGCTGTTTTTT. Its translation is CAIKESVVTGELFF.

This clone was observed at least ten times. The chain is built from TRBV11-3 and TRBJ2-3; 7 bases map to TRBD2. The V gene end was trimmed by 2 bases and the J gene end by 0 bases; junction bases not matched to a gene: 8. The CDR3 is 17 residues long. Germline loops: CDR1 SGHNT, CDR2 YENEEA. Here the CDR3 DNA reads TGTGCCAGCAGCTTACCTAGCGGAGCGGGGAGCACAGATACGCAGTATTTT. Translation: CASSLPSGAGSTDTQYF.

This clone was counted many times. This chain connects TRBV27 to TRBJ2-7; 8 positions agree with TRBD2. The germline V gene encodes CDR1 MNHEY and CDR2 SMNVEV (reference sequence). The J segment lost 6 bases and the V segment lost 6 bases, leaving 19 bases of the junction unmatched. This CDR3 is built from 17 residues. CDR3 sequence reads: CASSPRGWTSQRGEQYF. CDR3 bases: TGTGCCAGCAGCCCCCGGGGGTGGACTAGCCAAAGGGGCGAGCAGTACTTC.

This clone was recorded many times. The rearrangement joins TRBV9 to TRBJ2-5, with unresolved D. The CDR3 is 12 amino acids. The V gene lost 0 bases and the J gene lost 3 bases, with 3 bases spanning the gap. Germline V lookup: CDR1 SGDLS, CDR2 YYNGEE. This CDR3 reads CASSVGEETQYF. CDR3 nucleotides: TGTGCCAGCAGCGTAGGTGAAGAGACCCAGTACTTC.

This clone showed up many times. This chain joins TRBV6-2 or TRBV6-3 and TRBJ2-1; a weak D match, TRBD2 (6 bases). The CDR3 consists of 15 residues. V lost 3 bases and J lost 4, with 13 bases in between. From germline, CDR1 is MNHEY and CDR2 SVGEGT. DNA for the CDR3: TGTGCCAGCAGTTATGTGGGGGAGGAATACAATGAGCAGTTCTTC. Encoded protein: CASSYVGEEYNEQFF.

This clone turned up a few times. This chain links TRBV6-1 with TRBJ1-5; D may be TRBD1 (5 bases). V was shortened by 6 bases and J by 4 bases, with 7 bases between the two germline ends. The CDR3 runs 12 residues. Germline V gives CDR1 MNHNS, CDR2 SASEGT. The CDR3 is CASRGLNQPQHF. The DNA of the CDR3 is TGTGCCAGCAGGGGACTAAATCAGCCCCAGCATTTT.

This chain joins TRBV19 and TRBJ1-5; D unresolved. The CDR3 is 13 residues long. Trimming took 7 bases from V and 3 from J, leaving 10 bases between them. Germline loops: CDR1 LNHDA, CDR2 SQIVND (reference sequence). Written as DNA, the CDR3 is TGTGCCAGTAATAAGCCCCCCAATCAGCCCCAGCATTTT. Translated, it gives CASNKPPNQPQHF.

In its sample, this clone ranks as medium-sized. V usage is TRBV7-2 and J usage is TRBJ2-7; 8 nucleotides align to TRBD2. Trimming cost V 0 bases and J 2 bases; bases outside gene matches: 9. The CDR3 sequence is 17 residues long. Per the germline V gene, CDR1 is SGHTA and CDR2 is FQGNSA. The CDR3 bases are TGTGCCAGCAGCTTAGCCCTTGGGAGTAGCGGGGCCTACGAGCAGTACTTC. As protein: CASSLALGSSGAYEQYF.

This clone was detected many times. This chain uses TRBV11-2 with TRBJ1-3; D gene uncertain. V was pared by 1 base and J by 0 bases, with 13 bases between. The CDR3 length is 17 residues. Germline loops: CDR1 SGHAT, CDR2 FQNNGV. CDR3 protein: CASSLGAAQHSGNTIYF. The DNA of the CDR3 is TGTGCCAGCAGCTTAGGGGCGGCGCAGCACTCTGGAAACACCATATATTTT.

This clone was counted many times. The junction shows a germline mismatch at one end, possibly a read error. Other nucleotide sequences in the sample specify the same CDR3. CDR3 sequence: CASSTSVGLAEPTYNEQFF. CDR3 in DNA: TGTGCCAGCAGCACCTCAGTGGGACTAGCGGAGCCTACCTATAATGAGCAGTTCTTC. The chain is built from TRBV7-7 and TRBJ2-1; 11 bases match TRBD2. CDR1 and CDR2 from the germline V gene are SSHAT and FNYEAQ (reference sequence). The CDR3 covers 19 residues.

This clone occurred many times. The identical CDR3 is also encoded by other nucleotide sequences in the sample. The J gene is TRBJ1-1, the V gene TRBV29-1; D not resolved. Germline-derived CDR1 and CDR2 are SQVTM and ANQGSEA. The CDR3 has 14 amino acids. V gave up 4 bases and J gave up 0 bases, with 12 bases separating them. The CDR3 region is CSVGWADLNTEAFF. The CDR3 nucleotides read TGCAGCGTTGGATGGGCAGACCTGAACACTGAAGCTTTCTTT. Together with reference TRBV29-1 and TRBJ1-1, the CDR3 gives the full variable domain: SAVISQKPSRDICQRGTSLTIQCQVDSQVTMMFWYRQQPGQSLTLIATANQGSEATYESGFVIDKFPISRPNLTFSTLTVSNMSPEDSSIYLCSVGWADLNTEAFFGQGTRLTVV.

The sample holds many counts of this clone. The rearrangement uses TRBV5-1 and TRBJ2-1; 8 nucleotides align to TRBD2. This CDR3 is 16 amino acids long. V lost 3 bases and J lost 4; bases outside the gene matches: 9. Germline V gives CDR1 SGHRS, CDR2 YFSETQ. CDR3 protein: CASSSVSREGYNEQFF. The CDR3 nucleotides read TGCGCCAGCAGCTCCGTCTCCCGGGAGGGGTACAATGAGCAGTTCTTC.

This clone was detected many times. Other DNA sequences in the sample encode the same CDR3. The V gene is TRBV6-2 or TRBV6-3, the J gene TRBJ1-5; 7 bases align to TRBD1. CDR3 length: 17 amino acids. V shed 6 bases and J 3 bases; nucleotides not matched to a gene: 14. The V gene's germline CDR1 is MNHEY and CDR2 SVGEGT. The CDR3 protein is CASSRDRVSGDNQPQHF. The CDR3 DNA is TGTGCCAGCAGCCGCGACAGGGTCTCGGGTGACAATCAGCCCCAGCATTTT.

This clone was detected many times. Other DNA sequences from this sample encode an identical CDR3 as well. In nucleotides, the CDR3 is TGTGCCAGCAGTTTAATGGGCTGGGACGAGCAGTTCTTC. Its protein product is CASSLMGWDEQFF. V is TRBV27 and J is TRBJ2-1; D may match TRBD1 or TRBD2 (5 bases each). V was clipped by 2 bases and J by 10 bases, with 12 bases between them. Germline CDR1 and CDR2: MNHEY and SMNVEV (reference sequence). CDR3 length: 13 residues.

This clone was seen ten or more times. The genes are TRBV2 and TRBJ1-1, with D unclear. CDR3 length: 14 residues. Trimming removed 3 bases from V and 4 bases from J, with 12 bases in between. Germline CDR1 reads SNHLY; CDR2 reads FYNNEI. The DNA of the CDR3 is TGTGCCAGCAGTGAGACCGGTACCGGCACTGAAGCTTTCTTT. Encoded protein: CASSETGTGTEAFF.

This clone was seen ten or more times. A much larger clonotype is one base distant, so this may be a read error. V and J are TRBV7-8 and TRBJ2-1, with D unresolved. The CDR3 loop spans 12 amino acids. Germline assignment: CDR1 SGHVS and CDR2 FQNEAQ. CDR3 in DNA: TGTGCCGGCAGCCAGACTTACTATGAGCAGTTCTTC. It yields the protein CAGSQTYYEQFF.

This clone was picked up a small number of times. This rearrangement joins TRBV27 to TRBJ1-1, with D perhaps matching TRBD1 (5 bases). CDR1 is MNHEY and CDR2 is SMNVEV in the germline V gene (reference sequence). With 6 bases removed from V and 4 bases from J, the gap between germline ends came to 12 bases. The CDR3 is made up of 13 amino acids. The CDR3 sequence is CASRFGGGTEAFF. The CDR3 DNA sequence: TGTGCCAGCAGATTCGGGGGGGGCACTGAAGCTTTCTTT.

This clone has ten or more counts. The chain joins TRBV5-1 to TRBJ2-3; no firm D call. Trimming left V 3 bases short and J 4 bases short, with 12 bases between. Looked up from germline, CDR1 is SGHRS and CDR2 is YFSETQ. The CDR3 has 14 amino acids. The DNA of the CDR3 is TGCGCCAGCAGCTCCCAGGTCCCCCCAGATACGCAGTATTTT. Translating it yields CASSSQVPPDTQYF.

For this clone: A read error may be the cause here, since a much bigger clone is one base away. The DNA is omitted, as the CDR3 cannot be located on it reliably, and the CDR3 follows TCRdb's listing. V and J are TRBV29-1 and TRBJ1-1; whether TRBD1, the table's D call, matches the DNA was not checked. The CDR3 is 13 amino acids in total, end residues counted. Germline values: CDR1 SQVTM, CDR2 ANQGSEA. The chain's CDR3 is CSVGQGSNTESFF.